A selection of T cell receptor beta chains follows, all from one sample in a study of blood T cell repertoires in COVID-19. The method was immunoSEQ multiplex PCR; TCRdb's version includes in-frame clones alone and lacks a portion of them. The data show about 80,000 clones, 75% to 85% seen once. The sample consisted of peripheral blood. The receptor set was obtained from a man aged 50-59 years with COVID-19, enrolled during active disease. Both conserved end residues are part of each CDR3. D genes are given only for firm matches. Clone size appears in some rows only: once, few, many, or a class for an expanded clone.

J gene,clone size,V gene,D gene,CDR3 DNA,CDR3 protein
TRBJ2-1,-,TRBV19,TRBD2,TGTGCCAGTAGTCCCGGGGGAGGGCTCTCCAATGAGCAGTTCTTC,CASSPGGGLSNEQFF
TRBJ2-2,few,TRBV9,TRBD1,TGTGCCAGCAGCGCGATGGGGACAGTCACCGGGGAGCTGTTTTTT,CASSAMGTVTGELFF
TRBJ2-7,-,TRBV19,TRBD1,TGTGCCAGTAGTACCAGACAGGGGGCTAACGAGCAGTACTTC,CASSTRQGANEQYF
TRBJ1-3,-,TRBV11-2,-,TGTGCCAGCAGCCGAAGGGGTTGGACTGGAAACACCATATATTTT,CASSRRGWTGNTIYF
TRBJ2-5,-,TRBV2,-,TGTGCCAGCAGTGAATCCCCCCCGCTTACTGAGACCCAGTACTTC,CASSESPPLTETQYF
TRBJ2-7,-,TRBV30,-,TGTGCCTGGAGTGTTCGGGGGACAGTCTACGACGAGCAGTACTTC,CAWSVRGTVYDEQYF
TRBJ2-7,-,TRBV7-2,-,TGTGCCAGCAGCTTACAGGGAAGCTCCTACGAGCAGTACTTC,CASSLQGSSYEQYF
TRBJ1-1,once,TRBV9,-,TGTGCCAGCAGCCCTGGACAGAACACTGAAGCTTTCTTT,CASSPGQNTEAFF
TRBJ2-5,once,TRBV5-1,-,TGCGCCAGCAGCGCGGATCTACCGGGCCCTGGAGGAGAGACCCAGTACTTC,CASSADLPGPGGETQYF
TRBJ2-5,-,TRBV19,-,TGTGCCAGTAGCCCCACCCGAATACAGGTGTCGGAGACCCAGTACTTC,CASSPTRIQVSETQYF
TRBJ2-7,-,TRBV11-2,TRBD2,TGTGCCAGCAGCGAAAGCGGGGCAAGCTCCTACGAGCAGTACTTC,CASSESGASSYEQYF
TRBJ2-7,-,TRBV5-5,TRBD1,TGTGCCAGCAGCGTCCCGGGACAGGGGGCCTACGAGCAGTACTTC,CASSVPGQGAYEQYF
TRBJ1-2,-,TRBV28,TRBD1,TGTGCCAGCAGCACCCCAGGGGGTAGGGGTGGCTACACCTTC,CASSTPGGRGGYTF
TRBJ1-2,-,TRBV24-1,TRBD1,TGTGCCACCAGTGGCACAGGGGCTCTTGGCTATGGCTACACCTTC,CATSGTGALGYGYTF
TRBJ1-4,-,TRBV30,-,TGTGCCTCGCGTCCAGGGGTAGGAACTAATGAAAAACTGTTTTTT,CASRPGVGTNEKLFF
TRBJ2-4,-,TRBV27,-,TGTGCCAGCAGTTTATCAGACAGGTTGGCCAAAAACATTCAGTACTTC,CASSLSDRLAKNIQYF
TRBJ2-3,-,TRBV24-1,-,TGTGCCACCAGTAACTACGGCAGCACAGATACGCAGTATTTT,CATSNYGSTDTQYF
TRBJ2-1,-,TRBV4-3,-,TGCGCCAGCAGCGGACTTGCTCCGGGAAATGGGCAGTTCTTC,CASSGLAPGNGQFF
TRBJ2-2,-,TRBV29-1,TRBD1,TGCAGCGGCTACAGGGGACCGGGGGAGCTGTTTTTT,CSGYRGPGELFF
TRBJ2-1,-,TRBV5-5,-,TGTGCCAGCAGTCGAGAGAGGGCGAACCCCAACAATGAGCAGTTCTTC,CASSRERANPNNEQFF
TRBJ2-7,-,TRBV20-1,-,TGCAGTGCTAGTGGATTGTCGCTCCCACAGATAAGGTACGAGCAGTACTTC,CSASGLSLPQIRYEQYF
TRBJ2-3,-,TRBV28,TRBD1,TGTGCCAGCAGTCCTATCAACAGGGGGACGACAGATACGCAGTATTTT,CASSPINRGTTDTQYF
TRBJ2-7,-,TRBV6-7,TRBD2,TGTGCCAGCAGCTACCTCTCGACAGGGCGGGATACTAGCGGGATCTCCTACGAGCAGTACTTC,CASSYLSTGRDTSGISYEQYF
TRBJ1-5,-,TRBV6-1,TRBD1,TGTGCCAGCAGTGACTGGGGACAGGGGAGGAATCAGCCCCAGCATTTT,CASSDWGQGRNQPQHF
TRBJ2-7,-,TRBV20-1,TRBD2,TGCAGTGCTAGTCCGGGACTAGGGTCGCTCGAGCAGTACTTC,CSASPGLGSLEQYF
TRBJ1-2,-,TRBV6-5,-,TGTGCCAGCAGCCGGGGACCGGGGGGCTATGGCTACACCTTC,CASSRGPGGYGYTF
TRBJ1-1,-,TRBV9,TRBD1,TGTGCCAGCAGCCCGGGACAGGGGGCGGCTTTCTTT,CASSPGQGAAFF
TRBJ2-1,-,TRBV9,-,TGTGCCAGCAGCGTAGTTGTGGGAGTCGATGAGCAGTTCTTC,CASSVVVGVDEQFF
TRBJ2-3,-,TRBV18,-,TGTGCCAGCTCGCTCGGCCACGGAGACACAGATACGCAGTATTTT,CASSLGHGDTDTQYF
TRBJ2-7,-,TRBV19,TRBD2,TGTGCCAGTATGGGCAGGACTAGCGGGAGCTACGAGCAGTACTTC,CASMGRTSGSYEQYF
TRBJ1-5,-,TRBV27,TRBD1,TGTGCCAGCAGTTTAAGAACAGGGGTAGGTCAGCCCCAGCATTTT,CASSLRTGVGQPQHF
TRBJ1-5,-,TRBV6-5,-,TGTGCCAGCACCAAGGGACTAAATAGCAATCAGCCCCAGCATTTT,CASTKGLNSNQPQHF
TRBJ1-2,-,TRBV28,TRBD1,TGTGCCAGCAGCACAGGGGGCGGCTATGGCTACACCTTC,CASSTGGGYGYTF
TRBJ2-5,-,TRBV10-3,TRBD2,TGTGCCACAGGGGTACGGAGCGGGAGGATCCAAGAGACCCAGTACTTC,CATGVRSGRIQETQYF
TRBJ2-7,-,TRBV19,TRBD1,TGTGCCGTCAGGGGGCTTCGTGCGAGTGAGCAGTACTTC,CAVRGLRASEQYF
TRBJ1-3,-,TRBV4-1,-,TGCGCCAGCAGCCCGTTGGAACAGCCTGGAAACACCATATATTTT,CASSPLEQPGNTIYF
TRBJ1-2,-,TRBV6-6,-,TGTGCCAGCCACCATGGGGCAGGCCTTAACTATGGCTACACCTTC,CASHHGAGLNYGYTF
TRBJ2-2,-,TRBV14,-,TGTGCCAGCAGTCGCCGTGGGGCTTCGAACACCGGGGAGCTGTTTTTT,CASSRRGASNTGELFF
TRBJ1-2,-,TRBV5-1,-,TGCGCCAGCAGCTTGGCCCAGACTTATGGCTACACCTTC,CASSLAQTYGYTF
TRBJ1-2,-,TRBV30,-,TGTGCCTGGAGTCGCTCGTATAACATATATGGCTACACCTTC,CAWSRSYNIYGYTF
TRBJ1-2,-,TRBV19,-,TGTGCCAGTAGTATAGATTCAGGGAGGCCTAACTATGGCTACACCTTC,CASSIDSGRPNYGYTF
TRBJ1-5,-,TRBV6-1,-,TGTGCCAGCAGTGAAGCCCGAGATCAGCCCCAGCATTTT,CASSEARDQPQHF
TRBJ1-5,-,TRBV19,-,TGTGCCAGTAGTAACCGGGACACGGCCTATAGCAATCAGCCCCAGCATTTT,CASSNRDTAYSNQPQHF
TRBJ2-3,-,TRBV5-6,TRBD2,TGTGCCAGCAGTAGCGGGAGGATTAGTGATACGCAGTATTTT,CASSSGRISDTQYF
TRBJ2-5,-,TRBV6-5,-,TGTGCCAGCGAACGGGACACACAAGAGACCCAGTACTTC,CASERDTQETQYF
TRBJ2-3,-,TRBV3-1/TRBV3-2,TRBD2,TGTGCCAGCAGCCAAGGACTAGCCCCGGATACGCAGTATTTT,CASSQGLAPDTQYF
TRBJ1-1,-,TRBV7-2,-,TGTGCCAGCAGCTTAGGGGGCGGGATGGTCACTGAAGCTTTCTTT,CASSLGGGMVTEAFF
TRBJ1-1,-,TRBV12-3/TRBV12-4,-,TGTGCCAGCAGTTTATCAGGGAAAGCTTTCTTT,CASSLSGKAFF
TRBJ1-1,-,TRBV6-5,-,TGTGCCAGCAGGATCCAGGGTGGGACTGAAGCTTTCTTT,CASRIQGGTEAFF
TRBJ1-4,-,TRBV18,-,TGTGCCAGCTCACCTCGAGGGGGAGAGGAAAAACTGTTTTTT,CASSPRGGEEKLFF
TRBJ1-1,once,TRBV5-4,-,TGTGCCAGCAGCTTGTTACAAAACACTGAAGCTTTCTTT,CASSLLQNTEAFF
TRBJ1-3,-,TRBV18,-,TGTGCCAGCTCCCCGGTAAGAGACAGTTACTCTGGAAACACCATATATTTT,CASSPVRDSYSGNTIYF
TRBJ1-2,-,TRBV10-3,-,TGTGCCATCAGTTCTCCGGGACACTACTATGGCTACACCTTC,CAISSPGHYYGYTF
TRBJ1-6,-,TRBV6-5,-,TGTGCCAGCAGTCCAAAGGGGCGAAATTCACCCCTCCACTTT,CASSPKGRNSPLHF
TRBJ2-5,-,TRBV27,TRBD1,TGTGCCAGCAGTCCGCTAGGGGGACAGCTCCAAGAGACCCAGTACTTC,CASSPLGGQLQETQYF
TRBJ2-7,-,TRBV2,-,TGTGCCAGCAGTGAAAATCAGGGCGCCTACGAGCAGTACTTC,CASSENQGAYEQYF
TRBJ1-1,-,TRBV28,-,TGTGCCAGCAGTTTACCTCACCGACGGGGAGACACTGAAGCTTTCTTT,CASSLPHRRGDTEAFF